These 21 T cell receptor beta chains were sequenced from one sample in a study of graft-versus-host responses after intestinal transplantation. The repertoire was sequenced with immunoSEQ multiplex PCR; TCRdb's copy has only in-frame clones and lacks some. The sample contains roughly 29,000 clones, 70% to 90% of which appear only once. The sample consisted of PBMCs, taken around 480 days after intestinal transplantation. Receptor source: a human patient who received an intestinal transplant, so some T cells may come from the graft donor.

Points on this clone: It is unclear where the CDR3 begins or ends on the DNA, so no DNA is shown, and the CDR3 is as TCRdb lists it. The chain links TRBV19 to TRBJ2-2. The CDR3 region is 12 residues in length, termini included. The V gene's germline CDR1 is LNHDA and CDR2 SQIVND (reference sequence). The CDR3 sequence is CASVPPSGELFF.

The V call is TRBV5-5, the J call TRBJ1-4; weak D call: TRBD1 (5 bases). The germline V and J ends were trimmed by 6 bases and 0 bases, with 9 bases remaining between them. The CDR3 loop spans 14 amino acids. CDR1 and CDR2 (germline): SGHKS, YYEKEE (reference sequence). Written as DNA, the CDR3 is TGTGCCAGCACGGGGGTAGCAACTAATGAAAAACTGTTTTTT. It is translated as CASTGVATNEKLFF.

V is TRBV28 and J is TRBJ2-2; D is unresolved. Germline V gives CDR1 MDHEN, CDR2 SYDVKM. The CDR3 sequence is 11 residues long. V lost 2 bases, J lost 5 bases, and 0 bases lay in between. The CDR3 loop is CASSLTGELFF. CDR3 DNA sequence: TGTGCCAGCAGTTTAACCGGGGAGCTGTTTTTT.

The J gene is TRBJ2-3, the V gene TRBV7-6; 9 bases agree with TRBD2. The CDR3 loop spans 16 amino acids. V dropped 1 base and J dropped 0; count of bases not matched to a gene: 2. Germline values: CDR1 SGHVS, CDR2 FNYEAQ. The CDR3 is CASSLGLAGSTDTQYF. CDR3 sequence (DNA): TGTGCCAGCAGCTTAGGGCTAGCGGGGAGCACAGATACGCAGTATTTT. Filled out from reference TRBV7-6 and TRBJ2-3, the complete variable domain reads GAGVSQSPRYKVTKRGQDVALRCDPISGHVSLYWYRQALGQGPEFLTYFNYEAQQDKSGLPNDRFSAERPEGSISTLTIQRTEQRDSAMYRCASSLGLAGSTDTQYFGPGTRLTVL.

This clone has just one count. The rearrangement uses TRBV9 and TRBJ2-1, with TRBD2 matching 9 bases. CDR3 length equals 15 residues. Germline values: CDR1 SGDLS, CDR2 YYNGEE. The V and J ends lost 3 bases and 8 bases, in that order; junction bases with no gene match: 9. In DNA form, the CDR3 reads TGTGCCAGCAGCGCTCCCGGGACTAGCAGCTATGAGCAGTTCTTC. Translating gives CASSAPGTSSYEQFF.

This clone turned up a few times. The chain links TRBV5-1 to TRBJ2-6; 8 bases fit TRBD2. The CDR3 covers 17 residues. CDR1 SGHRS and CDR2 YFSETQ come from the germline V gene. V was pared by 0 bases and J by 0 bases, with 2 bases of the junction left unmatched. The CDR3 bases are TGCGCCAGCAGCTTGGTGGCGGGGGGCTCTGGGGCCAACGTCCTGACTTTC. Amino acids: CASSLVAGGSGANVLTF.

This clone was seen a few times. This chain connects TRBV5-4 to TRBJ2-3; no clear D. V gave up 1 base and J gave up 0 bases, with 12 bases separating them. Germline V gene data show CDR1 as SGHNT and CDR2 as YYREEE (reference sequence). The CDR3 consists of 16 residues. This chain's CDR3 is CASSLRRLSSTDTQYF. The CDR3 DNA is TGTGCCAGCAGCTTGCGAAGACTCTCTAGCACAGATACGCAGTATTTT.

The chain carries TRBV30 and TRBJ1-5; TRBD1 might be the D (5 bases). Germline lookup yields CDR1 GTSNPN and CDR2 SVGIG (reference sequence). V lost 1 base and J 2 bases, leaving 9 bases between the germline ends. The CDR3 contains 14 residues. CDR3: CAWSAGTRNQPQHF. The CDR3 DNA reads as TGTGCCTGGAGTGCAGGGACCCGCAATCAGCCCCAGCATTTT.

This chain links TRBV27 with TRBJ2-3; D is possibly TRBD2 (5 bases). Looked up from germline, CDR1 is MNHEY and CDR2 is SMNVEV (reference sequence). V was trimmed by 6 bases and J by 1 base, leaving 8 bases between them. The CDR3 extends over 13 amino acids. The CDR3 protein is CASSLARTDTQYF. CDR3 nucleotides: TGTGCCAGCAGCCTAGCTCGCACAGATACGCAGTATTTT.

This clone has a handful of counts. The chain carries TRBV6-1 and TRBJ2-3, with 14 bases lining up with TRBD2. There are 16 residues in the CDR3. The germline gives CDR1 MNHNS, CDR2 SASEGT. Trimming removed 4 bases from V and 3 bases from J; junction bases left unmatched: 3. Here the CDR3 reads CASSGGTSGGTDTQYF. The CDR3 DNA follows: TGTGCCAGCAGTGGGGGGACTAGCGGGGGTACAGATACGCAGTATTTT.

The V and J genes are TRBV7-2 and TRBJ1-3; unclear D gene. The V end lost 3 bases, the J end lost 2 bases, and 8 bases lay between the germline ends. The germline V gene has CDR1 SGHTA and CDR2 FQGNSA. This CDR3 region has 14 residues. CDR3 coding DNA: TGTGCCAGCAGCTTGGGCAGCACTGGAAACACCATATATTTT. Protein product: CASSLGSTGNTIYF. The full variable domain, its missing parts supplied by reference TRBV7-2 and TRBJ1-3, is GAGVSQSPSNKVTEKGKDVELRCDPISGHTALYWYRQSLGQGLEFLIYFQGNSAPDKSGLPSDRFSAERTGGSVSTLTIQRTQQEDSAVYLCASSLGSTGNTIYFGEGSWLTVV.

In nucleotides, the CDR3 is TGTGCCAGTAACCAGCGGGGGGGCCGACTTTACACCGGGGAGCTGTTTTTT. It translates to CASNQRGGRLYTGELFF. V and J are TRBV19 and TRBJ2-2; 10 bases agree with TRBD2. V lost 7 bases to trimming and J lost 3 bases; unmatched junction nucleotides: 11. CDR3 length equals 17 residues. In germline, CDR1 is LNHDA, CDR2 SQIVND (reference sequence).

V and J are TRBV6-1 and TRBJ2-5, with 16 bases that match TRBD2. Germline CDR1 MNHNS, CDR2 SASEGT. The CDR3 consists of 16 residues. V shed 4 bases and J 5 bases; nucleotides not matched to a gene: 4. Written as DNA, the CDR3 is TGTGCCAGCAGTGCTGGGACTAGCGGGAGGGGCGAGACCCAGTACTTC. It codes for CASSAGTSGRGETQYF.

This clone came up a few times. The chain has TRBV7-3 and TRBJ2-3; 10 bases line up with TRBD1. Per the germline V gene, CDR1 is SGHTA and CDR2 is FQGTGA. The CDR3 is 15 residues long. V trimming: 2 bases; J trimming: 7 bases; junction bases outside the gene matches: 6. CDR3 amino acids: CASSLGGQGKNTQYF. CDR3 sequence (DNA): TGTGCCAGCAGCTTAGGGGGACAGGGGAAAAATACGCAGTATTTT.

The CDR3 protein is CASSQVSSGSPYNEQFF. CDR3 DNA sequence: TGTGCCAGCAGCCAAGTGTCTAGCGGGAGCCCCTACAATGAGCAGTTCTTC. This chain links TRBV4-2 with TRBJ2-1, with 10 bases identical to TRBD2. This CDR3 is built from 17 residues. The J segment lost 2 bases and the V segment lost 1 base, leaving 5 bases of the junction unmatched. The germline V gene has CDR1 LGHNA and CDR2 YNFKEQ.

This clone appeared once. The genes are TRBV19 and TRBJ2-5; TRBD1 matches 8 bases. CDR3 length: 15 residues. Per the germline V gene, CDR1 is LNHDA and CDR2 is SQIVND (reference sequence). After removal of 8 bases from V and 2 bases from J, the junction contained 10 bases not matched to a gene. CDR3 sequence (DNA): TGTGCCAGTGCACTCACTCGGGACAGGCAAGAGACCCAGTACTTC. Protein: CASALTRDRQETQYF.

The rearrangement uses TRBV6-5 and TRBJ2-5; D is uncertain. Trimming pared 4 bases from V and 1 base from J, leaving 13 bases between. The CDR3 is made up of 15 amino acids. Germline V lookup: CDR1 MNHEY, CDR2 SVGAGI. DNA for the CDR3: TGTGCCAGCAGTTTTGGCCCCAGCAGCCAAGAGACCCAGTACTTC. Amino acid sequence: CASSFGPSSQETQYF.

The gene calls are TRBV5-6 and TRBJ2-5; TRBD1 is a possible D gene (6 bases). V was shortened by 4 bases and J by 5 bases, with 15 bases between the two germline ends. Per germline, CDR1 SGHDT and CDR2 YYEEEE. CDR3 length equals 14 residues. The CDR3 nucleotides are TGTGCCAGCAGCAGGGACATATGGGGGGAGACCCAGTACTTC. Amino acids: CASSRDIWGETQYF. The full variable domain, completed using reference TRBV5-6 and TRBJ2-5, is DAGVTQSPTHLIKTRGQQVTLRCSPKSGHDTVSWYQQALGQGPQFIFQYYEEEERQRGNFPDRFSGHQFPNYSSELNVNALLLGDSALYLCASSRDIWGETQYFGPGTRLLVL.

The CDR3 reads CASSQEPRRTGELFF. CDR3 in DNA: TGTGCCAGCAGCCAAGAACCCAGGCGGACCGGGGAGCTGTTTTTT. This chain links TRBV14 with TRBJ2-2; D gene uncertain. The germline V gene encodes CDR1 SGHDN and CDR2 FVKESK. This CDR3 region has 15 residues. V gave up 0 bases and J gave up 5 bases, with 10 bases separating them.

This chain links TRBV11-2 with TRBJ2-1; 12 positions match TRBD2. The CDR3 has 17 amino acids. V was clipped by 5 bases and J by 6 bases; unmatched bases: 11. Per the germline V gene, CDR1 is SGHAT and CDR2 is FQNNGV. CDR3 sequence (DNA): TGTGCCAGCAGCATGCAGACTAGCGGGAGTTATACCAATGAGCAGTTCTTC. Its translation is CASSMQTSGSYTNEQFF.

This chain links TRBV5-4 with TRBJ2-5; 9 nucleotides line up with TRBD2. V lost 2 bases and J lost 1; bases outside the gene matches: 3. The germline gives CDR1 SGHNT, CDR2 YYREEE (reference sequence). The CDR3 covers 15 residues. CDR3 in amino acids: CASSLGSGGQETQYF. CDR3 nucleotides: TGTGCCAGCAGCTTAGGTAGCGGGGGCCAAGAGACCCAGTACTTC.